This T cell receptor (beta chain) came from a study of T cells in tumors after PD-1 blockade. Study results and limitations: Some novel exhausted tumor clones appeared in pre-treatment blood, suggesting peripheral recruitment.

Clones were sequenced by immunoSEQ multiplex PCR, and TCRdb holds only the in-frame ones, with some missing. The profile covers around 60,000 clones, with around 77% appearing a single time and around 15% taken by the ten largest. In the case of this clone: Its specificity is unknown.

The sequencing used PBMCs, collected before anti-PD-1 treatment. The clonotype comes from a human donor with basal cell carcinoma.

In DNA, the CDR3 is TGTGCCACCAGCAGAACTCCCGACTGGGGAGAGACCCAGTACTTC. Translated: CATSRTPDWGETQYF. This rearrangement joins TRBV15 to TRBJ2-5, with D uncertain. The CDR3 length is 15 residues. Germline-derived CDR1 and CDR2 are LNHNV and YYDKDF (reference sequence). V lost 2 bases and J 4 bases, leaving 14 bases between the germline ends.